This record concerns one TCR beta chain sequence. As originally analysed: Nucleated cell number was recorded as an estimate derived from reference gene primer amplification. Repertoires were generated with immunoSEQ multiplex PCR, while TCRdb's copy carries only in-frame clones and drops some. That table furnishes V, J and clone size, whereas the DNA furnished D and trimming. The sample holds about 160,000 clones, 79% seen once. CDR1 and CDR2 from the germline V gene are SGHNT and YYREEE (reference sequence). The CDR3 loop spans 17 amino acids. Trimming took 4 bases from V and 0 from J, leaving 19 bases between them. The entry originates in a study of blood T cell repertoires in COVID-19. On the study more broadly: COVID-19 samples from acute and convalescent phases originated in the United States, Italy and Spain. T cells, B-cell-depleted T cells, or PBMCs provided the cDNA or gDNA that served as material.

This chain links TRBV5-4 with TRBJ1-2; weak D call: TRBD1 (6 bases). Sequenced: peripheral blood. The clonotype was recovered from an older woman with COVID-19, enrolled during active disease. The CDR3 protein is CASSPGGRDISNYGYTF. CDR3 DNA sequence: TGTGCCAGCAGCCCGGGGGGAAGGGACATTTCTAACTATGGCTACACCTTC.